This T cell receptor beta chain was retrieved from a study of spatial heterogeneity in lung cancer. The time point was: sample taken at primary tumor resection. Sequencing covered unsorted whole RNA taken from tumor, nontumor lung or frozen PBMC. The cohort: 65 to 80 early-stage, untreated non-small cell lung cancer patients. Looked up from germline, CDR1 is SGHNT and CDR2 is YYREEE (reference sequence). The CDR3 is 16 amino acids. Trimming removed 3 bases at V and 1 base at J, with 15 bases between. Via MiXCR, TCRdb re-called the 5' RACE reads, giving one row per CDR3 protein. The data show 8,100 or so distinct CDR3 sequences, with roughly 5.4% seen just once and approximately 37% held by the top ten. This clonotype was found many times.

The sequencing used PBMCs, collected at surgery. The V call is TRBV5-4, the J call TRBJ2-3; weak D call: TRBD2 (7 bases). The receptor was isolated from a male donor with early-stage non-small cell lung cancer. DNA of the CDR3: TGTGCCAGCAGCTCGGCGGGGGCGGGGCGCACAGATACGCAGTATTTT. Encoded protein: CASSSAGAGRTDTQYF.